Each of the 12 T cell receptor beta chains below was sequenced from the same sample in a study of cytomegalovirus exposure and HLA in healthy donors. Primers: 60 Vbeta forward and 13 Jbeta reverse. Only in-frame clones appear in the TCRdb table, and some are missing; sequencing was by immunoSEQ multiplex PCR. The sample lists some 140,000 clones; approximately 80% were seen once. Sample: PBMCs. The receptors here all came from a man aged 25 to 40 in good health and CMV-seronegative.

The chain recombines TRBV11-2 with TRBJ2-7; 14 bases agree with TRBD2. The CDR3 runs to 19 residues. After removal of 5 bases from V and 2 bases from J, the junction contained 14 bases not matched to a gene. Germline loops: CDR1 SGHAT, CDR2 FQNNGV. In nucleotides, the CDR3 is TGTGCCAGCAGCCAATTACTTTGGACTAGCGGGAGGCTAGCCTACGAGCAGTACTTC. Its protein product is CASSQLLWTSGRLAYEQYF.

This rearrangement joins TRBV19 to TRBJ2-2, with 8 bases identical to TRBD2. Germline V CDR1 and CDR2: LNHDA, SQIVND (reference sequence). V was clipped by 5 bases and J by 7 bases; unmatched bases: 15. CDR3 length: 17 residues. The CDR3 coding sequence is TGTGCCAGTAGTCAGACTAGCGAGTCCAGAGGGAACGGGGAGCTGTTTTTT. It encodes CASSQTSESRGNGELFF.

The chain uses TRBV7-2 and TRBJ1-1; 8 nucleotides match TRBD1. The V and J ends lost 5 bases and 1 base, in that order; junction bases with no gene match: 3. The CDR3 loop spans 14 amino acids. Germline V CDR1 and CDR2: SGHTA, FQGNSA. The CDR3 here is CASSSGQGNTEAFF. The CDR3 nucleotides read TGTGCCAGCAGCAGTGGACAGGGGAACACTGAAGCTTTCTTT.

The CDR3 DNA sequence: TGTGCCATCGGGGAGGGTTCTATTTATGAGCAGTTCTTC. Amino acid sequence: CAIGEGSIYEQFF. The chain uses TRBV7-8 and TRBJ2-1, with 7 bases that match TRBD2. This CDR3 contains 13 residues. Germline CDR1 SGHVS, CDR2 FQNEAQ. The ends lost 10 bases at V and 8 bases at J; junction bases unmatched: 11.

The CDR3 region is CASSQFDGGLVTDTQYF. CDR3 bases: TGCGCCAGCAGCCAATTCGACGGAGGACTAGTTACAGATACGCAGTATTTT. V gene TRBV4-1 combines with J gene TRBJ2-3; the match to TRBD2 covers 7 bases. Trimming took 2 bases from V and 3 from J; bases not matched to a gene: 11. The CDR3 contains 17 residues. CDR1 and CDR2 (germline): MGHRA, YSYEKL.

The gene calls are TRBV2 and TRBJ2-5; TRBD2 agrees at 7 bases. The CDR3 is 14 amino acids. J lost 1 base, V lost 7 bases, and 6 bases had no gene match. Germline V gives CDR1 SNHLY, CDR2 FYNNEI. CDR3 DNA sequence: TGTGCCAGCAAGCATGGGACTACCCAAGAGACCCAGTACTTC. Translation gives CASKHGTTQETQYF.

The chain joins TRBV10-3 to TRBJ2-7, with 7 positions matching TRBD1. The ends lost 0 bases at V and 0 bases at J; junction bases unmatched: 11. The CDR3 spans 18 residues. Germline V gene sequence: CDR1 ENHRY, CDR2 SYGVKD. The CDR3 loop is CAISESGNRGKVSYEQYF. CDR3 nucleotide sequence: TGTGCCATCAGTGAGTCAGGAAACAGGGGTAAAGTCTCCTACGAGCAGTACTTC.

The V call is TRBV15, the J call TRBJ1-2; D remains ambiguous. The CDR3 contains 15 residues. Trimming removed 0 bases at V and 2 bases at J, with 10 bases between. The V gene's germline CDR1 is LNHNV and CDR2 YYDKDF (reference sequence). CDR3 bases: TGTGCCACCAGCAGAGATATCGACGGGAACTATGGCTACACCTTC. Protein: CATSRDIDGNYGYTF. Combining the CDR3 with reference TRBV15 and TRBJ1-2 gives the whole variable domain DAMVIQNPRYQVTQFGKPVTLSCSQTLNHNVMYWYQQKSSQAPKLLFHYYDKDFNNEADTPDNFQSRRPNTSFCFLDIRSPGLGDTAMYLCATSRDIDGNYGYTFGSGTRLTVV.

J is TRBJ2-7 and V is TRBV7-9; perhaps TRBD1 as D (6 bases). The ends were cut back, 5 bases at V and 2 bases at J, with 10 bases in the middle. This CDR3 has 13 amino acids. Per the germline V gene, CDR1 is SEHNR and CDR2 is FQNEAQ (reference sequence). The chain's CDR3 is CASSRQAAYEQYF. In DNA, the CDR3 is TGTGCCAGCAGCCGACAGGCAGCCTACGAGCAGTACTTC.

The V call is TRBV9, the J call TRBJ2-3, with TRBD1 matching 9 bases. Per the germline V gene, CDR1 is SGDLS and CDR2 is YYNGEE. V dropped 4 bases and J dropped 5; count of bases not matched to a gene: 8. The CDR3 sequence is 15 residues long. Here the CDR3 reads CASSSSGTGLDTQYF. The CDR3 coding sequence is TGTGCCAGCAGCTCATCCGGGACAGGGTTAGATACGCAGTATTTT. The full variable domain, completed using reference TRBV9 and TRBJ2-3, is DSGVTQTPKHLITATGQRVTLRCSPRSGDLSVYWYQQSLDQGLQFLIQYYNGEERAKGNILERFSAQQFPDLHSELNLSSLELGDSALYFCASSSSGTGLDTQYFGPGTRLTVL.

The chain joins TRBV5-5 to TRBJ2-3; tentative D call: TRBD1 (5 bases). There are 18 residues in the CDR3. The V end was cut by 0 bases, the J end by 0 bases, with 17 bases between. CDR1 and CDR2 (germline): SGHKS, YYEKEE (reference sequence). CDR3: CASSLEVGQGGSTDTQYF. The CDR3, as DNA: TGTGCCAGCAGCTTGGAGGTTGGGCAGGGTGGTAGCACAGATACGCAGTATTTT.

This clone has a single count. DNA of the CDR3: TGTGCCAGTAGTATAATGCCAGGAGGGCCTAACTATGGCTACACCTTC. Its protein product is CASSIMPGGPNYGYTF. This chain links TRBV19 with TRBJ1-2; D not certain. The CDR3 contains 16 residues. Germline V lookup: CDR1 LNHDA, CDR2 SQIVND (reference sequence). Trimming shortened V by 2 bases and J by 0 bases, and 13 bases separated the two germline ends.